The subject of this entry is one T cell receptor beta chain. The record originates from a study of control samples from healthy donors and cancer patients. Clones were read by immunoSEQ multiplex PCR, and TCRdb kept only the in-frame ones, dropping some. This table has about 63,000 clones, almost 85% appearing once. Germline CDR1 and CDR2: KGHDR and SFDVKD. The CDR3 loop spans 16 amino acids. The V gene end was trimmed by 1 base and the J gene end by 5 bases; junction bases not matched to a gene: 8. The TCR originated in a man aged 40-55 years in good health. The chain uses TRBV24-1 and TRBJ2-3, with TRBD1 matching 7 bases. Sequencing input: blood. The CDR3 sequence is CATSDFEPGGKDTQYF. The CDR3 region has the DNA TGTGCCACCAGTGATTTTGAGCCAGGGGGAAAAGATACGCAGTATTTT.